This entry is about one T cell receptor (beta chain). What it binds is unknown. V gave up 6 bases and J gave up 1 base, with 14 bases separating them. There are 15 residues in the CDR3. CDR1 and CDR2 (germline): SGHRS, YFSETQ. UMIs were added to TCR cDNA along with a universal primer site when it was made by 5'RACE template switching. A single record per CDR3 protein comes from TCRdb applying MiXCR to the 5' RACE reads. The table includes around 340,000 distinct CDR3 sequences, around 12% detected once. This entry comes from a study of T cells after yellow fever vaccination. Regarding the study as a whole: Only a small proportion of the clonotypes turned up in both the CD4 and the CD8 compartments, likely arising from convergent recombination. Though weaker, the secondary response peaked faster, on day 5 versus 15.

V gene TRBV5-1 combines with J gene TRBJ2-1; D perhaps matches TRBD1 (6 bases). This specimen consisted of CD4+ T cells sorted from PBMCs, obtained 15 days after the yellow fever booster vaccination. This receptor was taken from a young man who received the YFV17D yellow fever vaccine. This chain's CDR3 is CASIGGRGSYNEQFF. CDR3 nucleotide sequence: TGCGCCAGCATTGGTGGCAGGGGTTCCTACAATGAGCAGTTCTTC.